What follows are 24 T cell receptor beta chains derived from one specimen sequenced in a study of CD8+ T cells in alopecia areata. cDNA prepared by RNA extraction and subsequent reverse transcription served as the template for sequencing. Some clones are missing from TCRdb's copy, which holds only in-frame ones; the method was immunoSEQ multiplex PCR. The top ten hold 1% to 1.5% of the sample, which has about 210,000 clones, more than 60% seen once. The treatment: oral pan-JAK inhibitor, 5-10 mg twice daily. Sequencing was performed on CD4+ T cells sorted from blood, taken at approximately week 42, from a patient treated with tofacitinib. These TCRs come from a human donor with alopecia areata.

The CDR3 coding sequence is TGCAGCGGCGGCCCCGTTTTAGGAAAACTGTTTTTT. Its translation: CSGGPVLGKLFF. The rearrangement joins TRBV29-1 to TRBJ1-4; D unclear. Germline CDR1 SQVTM, CDR2 ANQGSEA. V was clipped by 7 bases and J by 10 bases, with 16 bases between them. This CDR3 has 12 residues.

This chain connects TRBV2 to TRBJ2-1; TRBD2 aligns across 7 bases. This CDR3 is built from 18 residues. CDR1 SNHLY and CDR2 FYNNEI come from the germline V gene. The trim removed 2 bases at V and 3 bases at J, leaving 13 bases unmatched. CDR3 loop: CASSEQRGTPTVYNEQFF. The CDR3 bases are TGTGCCAGCAGTGAACAGCGGGGAACCCCAACCGTCTACAATGAGCAGTTCTTC.

The chain carries TRBV4-1 and TRBJ2-7; possibly TRBD1 for D (5 bases). The CDR3 is made up of 14 amino acids. The V end was cut by 0 bases, the J end by 1 base, with 7 bases between. Germline assignment: CDR1 MGHRA and CDR2 YSYEKL. CDR3 bases: TGCGCCAGCAGCCAAGAACCAGGGTCCTACGAGCAGTACTTC. This translates into CASSQEPGSYEQYF.

The J gene is TRBJ1-2, the V gene TRBV9; D unclear. Germline V lookup: CDR1 SGDLS, CDR2 YYNGEE. This CDR3 has 14 residues. The V and J ends lost 0 bases and 3 bases respectively, with 9 bases between them. The CDR3 here is CASSVAPGDYGYTF. CDR3 DNA: TGTGCCAGCAGCGTAGCCCCGGGAGACTATGGCTACACCTTC.

The V call is TRBV4-1, the J call TRBJ2-2; D ambiguous. The CDR3 runs to 12 residues. V was clipped by 4 bases and J by 7 bases, with 7 bases between them. CDR1 and CDR2 (germline): MGHRA, YSYEKL. CDR3 in DNA: TGCGCCAGCAGCCCCAGAGTCGGGGAGCTGTTTTTT. Protein: CASSPRVGELFF.

V is TRBV7-9 and J is TRBJ2-4, with TRBD1 identical over 9 bases. Germline loops: CDR1 SEHNR, CDR2 FQNEAQ (reference sequence). This CDR3 is built from 13 residues. J gave up 6 bases and V 4 bases, and 1 base lay outside the gene matches. Here the CDR3 DNA reads TGTGCCAGCAGCTCGGGACAGGGAAACATTCAGTACTTC. Its translation: CASSSGQGNIQYF.

This clone showed up just once. The genes are TRBV7-2 and TRBJ2-3, with 7 bases matching TRBD1. Germline trimming cut 5 bases from V and 0 bases from J; bases unmatched to any gene: 2. Germline loops: CDR1 SGHTA, CDR2 FQGNSA. The CDR3 has 14 amino acids. CDR3 nucleotide sequence: TGTGCCAGCAGCCCACAGGGGAGCACAGATACGCAGTATTTT. Translated, it gives CASSPQGSTDTQYF.

There are a few counts of this clone. CDR3 sequence: CASSVDEIQPQHF. CDR3 DNA sequence: TGCGCCAGCAGCGTGGACGAAATTCAGCCCCAGCATTTT. This chain joins TRBV5-1 and TRBJ1-5, with D unclear. This CDR3 has 13 residues. Trimming left V 4 bases short and J 6 bases short, with 11 bases between. Germline V gives CDR1 SGHRS, CDR2 YFSETQ.

The V call is TRBV11-2, the J call TRBJ1-1; tentative D call: TRBD1 (5 bases). Trimming cost V 4 bases and J 5 bases, with 14 bases left between them. This CDR3 contains 14 residues. Germline V lookup: CDR1 SGHAT, CDR2 FQNNGV. CDR3 in amino acids: CASSSIRVSTEAFF. CDR3 nucleotides: TGTGCCAGCAGCTCAATCAGGGTCTCGACTGAAGCTTTCTTT.

The J gene is TRBJ1-2, the V gene TRBV7-2; TRBD1 matches at 9 bases. CDR3 length: 15 residues. The V gene end was trimmed by 1 base and the J gene end by 2 bases; junction bases not matched to a gene: 2. Per germline, CDR1 SGHTA and CDR2 FQGNSA. CDR3 protein: CASSLVGQGNYGYTF. The CDR3 DNA follows: TGTGCCAGCAGCTTAGTAGGACAGGGGAACTATGGCTACACCTTC.

The chain joins TRBV4-2 to TRBJ2-5; 9 bases match TRBD2. Unmatched junction bases numbered 5, after V lost 1 base and J lost 5 bases. The CDR3 runs to 15 residues. The germline gives CDR1 LGHNA, CDR2 YNFKEQ. The CDR3 DNA sequence: TGTGCCAGCAGCCAAGTCAGCGGGGGGTCGGAGACCCAGTACTTC. This translates into CASSQVSGGSETQYF.

The chain links TRBV30 to TRBJ1-6, with TRBD1 identical over 7 bases. The CDR3 loop spans 14 amino acids. Germline V gives CDR1 GTSNPN, CDR2 SVGIG (reference sequence). The V and J ends lost 0 bases and 8 bases, in that order; junction bases with no gene match: 4. The CDR3 nucleotides read TGTGCCTGGAGTGTGGACAGGACAGATTCACCCCTCCACTTT. It is translated as CAWSVDRTDSPLHF. Full variable domain (outside the CDR3, taken from reference TRBV30 and TRBJ1-6): SQTIHQWPATLVQPVGSPLSLECTVEGTSNPNLYWYRQAAGRGLQLLFYSVGIGQISSEVPQNLSASRPQDRQFILSSKKLLLSDSGFYLCAWSVDRTDSPLHFGNGTRLTVT.

This clone came up once. The chain uses TRBV6-6 and TRBJ2-1, with a weak D call TRBD2 (8 bases). Germline CDR1 reads MNHNY; CDR2 reads SVGAGI (reference sequence). CDR3 length: 16 residues. The ends were cut back, 8 bases at V and 4 bases at J, with 21 bases in the middle. CDR3 residues: CASRRGGKGAYNEQFF. The CDR3 DNA sequence: TGTGCCAGCCGACGGGGGGGAAAGGGGGCGTACAATGAGCAGTTCTTC.

CDR3 loop: CASLQGANTGELFF. The CDR3 DNA reads as TGCGCCAGCCTTCAGGGCGCGAACACCGGGGAGCTGTTTTTT. The rearrangement uses TRBV5-1 and TRBJ2-2; tentatively, D is TRBD1 (5 bases). V was cut by 7 bases and J by 0 bases, with 10 bases left in between. Germline CDR1 and CDR2: SGHRS and YFSETQ. This CDR3 is built from 14 residues.

This clone was seen just once. The genes are TRBV30 and TRBJ2-7, with TRBD1 as a possible D gene (5 bases). Germline CDR1 is GTSNPN and CDR2 is SVGIG (reference sequence). This CDR3 spans 15 amino acids. V dropped 0 bases and J dropped 2 bases, with 14 bases sitting between them. CDR3 nucleotide sequence: TGTGCCTGGAGTGTACGCGTGAGACAGCCCTACGAGCAGTACTTC. This gives the protein CAWSVRVRQPYEQYF.

CDR3 residues: CASSLEWADTQYF. CDR3 bases: TGTGCCAGCAGCTTAGAATGGGCGGATACGCAGTATTTT. V usage is TRBV5-4 and J usage is TRBJ2-3, with D hard to call. CDR3 length: 13 amino acids. V shed 2 bases and J shed 6 bases, with 10 bases lying between them. The germline gives CDR1 SGHNT, CDR2 YYREEE (reference sequence).

The chain combines TRBV7-8 with TRBJ2-1; 9 nucleotides line up with TRBD2. The CDR3 covers 15 residues. The germline gives CDR1 SGHVS, CDR2 FQNEAQ. The junction had 7 bases not matched to a gene; V was cut back by 5 bases and J by 5 bases. The CDR3 here is CASSPGLARDNEQFF. In DNA, the CDR3 is TGTGCCAGCAGCCCGGGACTAGCTAGGGACAATGAGCAGTTCTTC.

V is TRBV15 and J is TRBJ1-4; D call uncertain. This CDR3 is 13 amino acids long. The germline V gene has CDR1 LNHNV and CDR2 YYDKDF (reference sequence). The ends were cut back, 1 base at V and 5 bases at J, with 5 bases in the middle. The DNA of the CDR3 is TGTGCCACCAGCAGAGCAGGCAATGAAAAACTGTTTTTT. The encoded protein is CATSRAGNEKLFF.

The rearrangement links TRBV5-1 to TRBJ2-1; TRBD1 aligns across 9 bases. The CDR3 loop spans 16 amino acids. Germline assignment: CDR1 SGHRS and CDR2 YFSETQ. V shed 7 bases, J shed 0 bases, and the junction held 8 bases outside the gene matches. The CDR3 is CASGQGTLSSYNEQFF. DNA for the CDR3: TGCGCCAGCGGACAGGGGACCCTAAGCTCCTACAATGAGCAGTTCTTC.

This clone was observed a few times. This chain uses TRBV29-1 with TRBJ1-1; D is ambiguous. Trimming cost V 4 bases and J 1 base, with 13 bases left between them. The germline V gene has CDR1 SQVTM and CDR2 ANQGSEA. The CDR3 runs 14 residues. The CDR3 DNA sequence: TGCAGCGTTGCTGAGGACGGTAAGAACACTGAAGCTTTCTTT. Its protein product is CSVAEDGKNTEAFF.

This chain links TRBV9 with TRBJ2-5; the D is unclear. This CDR3 spans 11 amino acids. V was cut by 3 bases and J by 7 bases, with 7 bases left in between. Looked up from germline, CDR1 is SGDLS and CDR2 is YYNGEE. The CDR3 nucleotides read TGTGCCAGCAGCGACTCAGGGACCCAGTACTTC. As protein: CASSDSGTQYF.

The chain has TRBV30 and TRBJ1-2; D gene unclear. The length of the CDR3 is 13 residues. Germline CDR1 GTSNPN, CDR2 SVGIG (reference sequence). The V end was cut by 2 bases, the J end by 13 bases, with 20 bases between. The CDR3 sequence: CAWSPKRLLKGTF. The CDR3 DNA is TGTGCCTGGAGTCCCAAGCGACTCCTCAAAGGCACCTTC.

The rearrangement joins TRBV30 to TRBJ1-1; a possible D gene is TRBD1 (6 bases). This CDR3 region has 11 residues. Trimming removed 2 bases at V and 11 bases at J, with 12 bases between. The germline V gene has CDR1 GTSNPN and CDR2 SVGIG (reference sequence). The CDR3 DNA sequence: TGTGCCTGGAGTTTGGACCAGGGGGCTTTCTTT. Translation: CAWSLDQGAFF.

V usage is TRBV29-1 and J usage is TRBJ2-1; a possible D gene is TRBD1 (6 bases). The CDR3 totals 14 residues. From germline, CDR1 is SQVTM and CDR2 ANQGSEA. Trimming shortened V by 4 bases and J by 0 bases, and 10 bases separated the two germline ends. CDR3 sequence (DNA): TGCAGCGTTGTTGGACAGAACTCCTACAATGAGCAGTTCTTC. Translated, it gives CSVVGQNSYNEQFF.